This T cell receptor beta chain was identified in a study of blood T cell repertoires in COVID-19 (dated by TCRdb to the early 2020s). Background for the entire study: The collaborator samples originated in the United States, Italy and Spain and spanned the acute and convalescent phases of COVID-19. The material from the prospective study consisted of cDNA or gDNA derived from T cells, B-cell-depleted T cells, or PBMCs. Subjects who had been exposed to COVID-19, were actively infected with it, or had recovered from it provided the deeply sampled blood TCRbeta repertoires that made up the dataset. A freely available public database, intended as a resource for researchers studying the immune response to SARS-CoV-2, is where the repertoires were released. The samples were drawn from two sources: the first 160 participants of the ongoing ImmuneRACE study, and approximately 1,300 subjects contributed by 6 global collaborators. Sample metadata almost always included a de-identified subject ID, COVID-19 status, age in years and sex. Where HLA class I and class II types were available, the types were taken from metadata supplied by the sample provider, not from assay-based typing.

TCRbeta CDR3 regions were amplified from genomic DNA by means of the immunoSEQ Assay, a bias-controlled multiplex PCR. As for the authors' bioinformatics: The number of nucleated cells in each sample was estimated by amplification of reference gene primers within the assay. To quantify the absolute abundance of each unique TCRbeta CDR3 rearrangement, sequence reads were collapsed and filtered. For each sample, productive Simpson clonality was calculated as the square root of Simpson's diversity index over productive rearrangements. TCRdb retrieved this table from immuneACCESS and kept in-frame rearrangements only. Not all clones are present; in checked studies, unresolved V genes account for under half, and no reason is known for the remainder. V and J calls and clone size follow that table, whereas D and trimming were derived from the DNA. Within this sample are 100,000 to 150,000 clones, with 70% to 90% of them counted one time only. The top ten clones comprise around 3.6% of the sample.

Note on this clone: The clone's antigen remains unknown. Within one base of it there is no much larger clone, and no base qualities were kept.

What the study reported, not specific to this receptor: How much clinical and demographic metadata was included differed by source and by participant, and the metadata was provided uncurated.

Collaborating institutions collected whole blood in K2EDTA tubes following their own protocols. For TCRbeta analysis, collaborator samples were shipped as frozen whole blood, as isolated PBMCs, or as DNA extracted from either sample type. CDR1 SEHNR and CDR2 FQNEAQ are derived from the germline V gene (reference sequence). There are 14 amino acids in the CDR3, from cysteine to phenylalanine inclusive. The CDR3 DNA has 42 bases and is translated from base 1. At the junction V is shortened by 5 bases and J by 0 bases, with 10 bases in between. The sample comprised peripheral blood. The sequence was collected from a woman in her fifties or sixties with acute or convalescent COVID-19. Here the chain combines TRBV7-9 and TRBJ2-5; confidence is insufficient to name the D gene. The sequenced DNA is TGTGCCAGCAGCCCCGGGTTCTACCAAGAGACCCAGTACTTC. Its coded protein is CASSPGFYQETQYF.